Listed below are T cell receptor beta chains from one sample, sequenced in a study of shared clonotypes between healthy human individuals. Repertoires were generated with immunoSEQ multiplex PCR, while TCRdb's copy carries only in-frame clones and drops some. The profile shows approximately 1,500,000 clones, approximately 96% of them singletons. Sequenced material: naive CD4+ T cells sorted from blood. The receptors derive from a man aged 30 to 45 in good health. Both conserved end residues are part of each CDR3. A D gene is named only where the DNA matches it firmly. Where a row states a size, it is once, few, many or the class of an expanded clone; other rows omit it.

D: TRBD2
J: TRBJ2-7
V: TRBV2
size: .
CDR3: CASSAILAGLEQYF
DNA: TGTGCCAGCAGTGCCATACTAGCGGGCCTCGAGCAGTACTTC

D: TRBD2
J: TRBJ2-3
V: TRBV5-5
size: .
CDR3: CASSWSGRATDTQYF
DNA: TGTGCCAGCAGCTGGAGCGGGAGGGCCACAGATACGCAGTATTTT

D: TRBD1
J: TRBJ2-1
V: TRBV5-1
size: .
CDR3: CASSLPRTGISYNEQFF
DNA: TGCGCCAGCAGCTTGCCCCGGACAGGTATCTCCTACAATGAGCAGTTCTTC

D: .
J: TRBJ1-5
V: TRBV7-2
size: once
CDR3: CASSSPGRLRPQHF
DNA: TGTGCCAGCAGCTCTCCGGGACGGTTGAGGCCCCAGCATTTT

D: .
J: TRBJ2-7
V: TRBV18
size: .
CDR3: CASSPGYEQYF
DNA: TGTGCCAGCTCACCAGGCTACGAGCAGTACTTC

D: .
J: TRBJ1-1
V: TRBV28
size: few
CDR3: CASSLEDTEAFF
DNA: TGTGCCAGCAGTTTGGAGGACACTGAAGCTTTCTTT

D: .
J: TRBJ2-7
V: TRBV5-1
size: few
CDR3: CASKGLAPSYEQYF
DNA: TGCGCCAGCAAGGGGTTGGCCCCCTCCTACGAGCAGTACTTC

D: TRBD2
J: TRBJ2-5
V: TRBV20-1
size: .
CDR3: CSARGGETQYF
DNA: TGCAGTGCTAGGGGAGGGGAGACCCAGTACTTC

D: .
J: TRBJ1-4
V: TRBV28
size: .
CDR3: CASSKGSNEKLFF
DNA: TGTGCCAGCAGTAAAGGGTCTAATGAAAAACTGTTTTTT

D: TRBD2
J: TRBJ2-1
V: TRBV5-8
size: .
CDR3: CASSEGLAGNNEQFF
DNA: TGTGCCAGCAGCGAGGGACTAGCGGGAAACAATGAGCAGTTCTTC

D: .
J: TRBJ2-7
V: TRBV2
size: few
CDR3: CASSETYEQYF
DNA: TGTGCCAGCAGTGAAACCTACGAGCAGTACTTC

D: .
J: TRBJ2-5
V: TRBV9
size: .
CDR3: CASSVDGRVGRETQYF
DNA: TGTGCCAGCAGCGTAGACGGCAGGGTGGGTAGAGAGACCCAGTACTTC

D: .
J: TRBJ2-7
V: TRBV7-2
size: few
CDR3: CASSLTGSSYEQYF
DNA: TGTGCCAGCAGCTTAACAGGCAGCTCCTACGAGCAGTACTTC

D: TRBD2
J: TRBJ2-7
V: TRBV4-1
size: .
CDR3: CASSSGTSGRQPYEQYF
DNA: TGCGCCAGCAGCTCCGGGACTAGCGGGAGGCAGCCCTACGAGCAGTACTTC

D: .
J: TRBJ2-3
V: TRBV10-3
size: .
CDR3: CAISGVGGLYF
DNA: TGTGCCATCAGTGGTGTTGGGGGACTTTATTTT

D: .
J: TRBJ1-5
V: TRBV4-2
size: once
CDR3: CASSQEGHLNQPQHF
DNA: TGTGCCAGCAGCCAAGAGGGGCACCTCAATCAGCCCCAGCATTTT

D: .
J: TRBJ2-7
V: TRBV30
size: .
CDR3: CAWSVFPGGGSYEQYF
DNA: TGTGCCTGGAGTGTATTCCCGGGGGGCGGCTCCTACGAGCAGTACTTC

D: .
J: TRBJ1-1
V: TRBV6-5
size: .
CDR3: CASSYPGGAEAFF
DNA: TGTGCCAGCAGTTACCCTGGTGGCGCTGAAGCTTTCTTT

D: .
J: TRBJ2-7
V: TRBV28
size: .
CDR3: CASSLNRNEQYF
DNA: TGTGCCAGCAGTTTAAATCGGAATGAGCAGTACTTC

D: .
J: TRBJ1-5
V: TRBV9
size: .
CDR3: CASSVKDGNQPQHF
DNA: TGTGCCAGCAGCGTAAAGGACGGAAATCAGCCCCAGCATTTT

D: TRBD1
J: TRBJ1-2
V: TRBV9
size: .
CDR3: CASSVARTGGGGYTF
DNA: TGTGCCAGCAGCGTAGCTCGGACAGGGGGCGGTGGCTACACCTTC

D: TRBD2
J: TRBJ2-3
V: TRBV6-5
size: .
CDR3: CASRSLAGDTDTQYF
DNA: TGTGCCAGCAGGTCACTAGCGGGAGATACGGATACGCAGTATTTT

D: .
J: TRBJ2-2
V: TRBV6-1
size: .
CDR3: CASSELGGRLTGELFF
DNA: TGTGCCAGCAGTGAACTGGGGGGCCGGCTCACCGGGGAGCTGTTTTTT

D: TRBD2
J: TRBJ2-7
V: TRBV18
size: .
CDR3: CASSPRSGRAGVYEQYF
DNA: TGTGCCAGCTCACCACGGAGCGGGAGGGCCGGAGTCTACGAGCAGTACTTC

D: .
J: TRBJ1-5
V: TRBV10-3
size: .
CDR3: CAISDRQGNQPQHF
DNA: TGTGCCATCAGTGACAGACAGGGCAATCAGCCCCAGCATTTT

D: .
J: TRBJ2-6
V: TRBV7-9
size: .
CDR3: CASSRNSGANVLTF
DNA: TGTGCCAGCAGCCGTAACTCTGGGGCCAACGTCCTGACTTTC

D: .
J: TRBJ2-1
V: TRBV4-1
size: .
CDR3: CASSQEGGLTPVNEQFF
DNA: TGCGCCAGCAGCCAAGAAGGCGGACTTACTCCTGTCAATGAGCAGTTCTTC

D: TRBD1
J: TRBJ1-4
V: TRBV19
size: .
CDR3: CATSGGGDEKLFF
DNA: TGTGCCACCTCAGGGGGTGGTGATGAAAAACTGTTTTTT